These 21 T cell receptor beta chains share one sample of origin, sequenced in a study of blood T cell repertoires in COVID-19. The method was immunoSEQ multiplex PCR; TCRdb's version includes in-frame clones alone and lacks a portion of them. The table lists about 130,000 clones, roughly 80% of them singletons. The sequenced material came from PBMCs or T cells enriched from blood (not recorded which). The origin of the receptors is a middle-aged man who had recovered from COVID-19.

V and J are TRBV10-3 and TRBJ1-1, with 11 bases aligning to TRBD1. The length of the CDR3 is 15 residues. Germline loops: CDR1 ENHRY, CDR2 SYGVKD. The J segment lost 4 bases and the V segment lost 3 bases, leaving 4 bases of the junction unmatched. The CDR3 loop reads CAISDRGQGATEAFF. The CDR3 DNA is TGTGCCATCAGTGACCGCGGACAGGGGGCCACTGAAGCTTTCTTT.

The CDR3 nucleotides are TGTGCCAGCAGCTTAGACAGGGGGCCCACTGAAGCTTTCTTT. It specifies CASSLDRGPTEAFF. The chain joins TRBV7-2 to TRBJ1-1; 9 bases align to TRBD1. This CDR3 has 14 residues. Germline trimming cut 1 base from V and 4 bases from J; bases unmatched to any gene: 1. In germline, CDR1 is SGHTA, CDR2 FQGNSA.

The CDR3 nucleotides read TGTGCCAGCCAGTGGGGGACAGCCGCAACTAATGAAAAACTGTTTTTT. Protein: CASQWGTAATNEKLFF. The V and J genes are TRBV2 and TRBJ1-4; 7 positions agree with TRBD1. This CDR3 has 16 amino acids. Looked up from germline, CDR1 is SNHLY and CDR2 is FYNNEI. Germline trimming cut 8 bases from V and 0 bases from J; bases unmatched to any gene: 9.

The chain links TRBV27 to TRBJ1-1; D might be TRBD1 (5 bases). V shed 3 bases and J shed 0 bases, with 11 bases lying between them. Looked up from germline, CDR1 is MNHEY and CDR2 is SMNVEV (reference sequence). This CDR3 is built from 15 residues. Written as DNA, the CDR3 is TGTGCCAGCAGTTTTTCGCCAGGGATGAACACTGAAGCTTTCTTT. The encoded protein is CASSFSPGMNTEAFF.

Worth noting for this clone: The same CDR3 is also encoded by other DNA sequences in this sample. CDR3 sequence: CASSGDRGWTDTQYF. The DNA of the CDR3 is TGTGCCAGCAGCGGGGACAGGGGATGGACAGATACGCAGTATTTT. J is TRBJ2-3 and V is TRBV5-6, with TRBD1 matching 10 bases. The CDR3 is 15 residues long. Trimming took 4 bases from V and 3 from J; bases not matched to a gene: 5. The germline V gene encodes CDR1 SGHDT and CDR2 YYEEEE.

In this sample, this clone turned up once. V gene TRBV12-3 or TRBV12-4 combines with J gene TRBJ2-7, with D possibly being TRBD1 (6 bases). CDR3 size: 13 residues. Trimming pared 4 bases from V and 4 bases from J, leaving 11 bases between. CDR3 coding DNA: TGTGCCAGCAGTTCGGACAGCGCTTACGAGCAGTACTTC. Residues: CASSSDSAYEQYF.

CDR3 loop: CASRIGAGGTDTQYF. The CDR3 DNA reads as TGTGCCAGCAGGATAGGGGCTGGAGGCACAGATACGCAGTATTTT. V is TRBV2 and J is TRBJ2-3, with a possible D match to TRBD1 (5 bases). CDR1 is SNHLY, CDR2 FYNNEI, per germline. Between the trimmed V and J ends, which lost 6 bases and 1 base, there was a span of 14 bases. This CDR3 region has 15 residues.

In its sample, this clone was seen a few times. Here the CDR3 DNA reads TGTGCCAGTAGTATCTCGACAGGGGGTAAGAATCAGCCCCAGCATTTT. It translates to CASSISTGGKNQPQHF. The rearrangement links TRBV19 to TRBJ1-5, with 9 bases matching TRBD1. Germline CDR1 is LNHDA and CDR2 is SQIVND (reference sequence). With 3 bases clipped from V and 4 bases from J, the junction kept 7 bases outside the gene matches. The CDR3 totals 16 residues.

Only one count was recorded for this clone. The CDR3 protein is CASSRDRGGTEAFF. For the CDR3, the DNA is TGTGCCAGCTCGAGGGACAGGGGGGGAACTGAAGCTTTCTTT. The chain recombines TRBV18 with TRBJ1-1; 11 bases line up with TRBD1. This CDR3 comprises 14 residues. With 6 bases clipped from V and 5 bases from J, the junction kept 5 bases outside the gene matches. Germline CDR1 is KGHSH and CDR2 is LQKENI. The whole variable domain, remainder taken from reference TRBV18 and TRBJ1-1, is NAGVMQNPRHLVRRRGQEARLRCSPMKGHSHVYWYRQLPEEGLKFMVYLQKENIIDESGMPKERFSAEFPKEGPSILRIQQVVRGDSAAYFCASSRDRGGTEAFFGQGTRLTVV.

The chain carries TRBV2 and TRBJ2-2; 11 bases line up with TRBD1. This CDR3 region has 15 residues. CDR1 and CDR2 from the germline V gene are SNHLY and FYNNEI. Losses at the gene ends were 6 bases for V and 4 bases for J; bases not matched to a gene: 4. For the CDR3, the DNA is TGTGCCAGCAGCTCCGGGACAGGGGGCACCGGGGAGCTGTTTTTT. It yields the protein CASSSGTGGTGELFF.

This sequence joins TRBV5-4 and TRBJ1-6, with TRBD1 as a possible D gene (5 bases). V was pared by 10 bases and J by 7 bases, with 21 bases between. The CDR3 has 15 residues. Germline V lookup: CDR1 SGHNT, CDR2 YYREEE (reference sequence). CDR3 sequence: CASSFGALGNSPLHF. The CDR3 nucleotides read TGTGCCTCCTCCTTTGGGGCGCTTGGAAATTCACCCCTCCACTTT.

The chain is built from TRBV4-1 and TRBJ2-7; weak D call: TRBD1 (5 bases). Deletions cut 0 bases from V and 2 bases from J, with 11 bases between. CDR3 length equals 15 residues. In germline, CDR1 is MGHRA, CDR2 YSYEKL. The chain's CDR3 is CASSQDRERPYEQYF. The CDR3 coding sequence is TGCGCCAGCAGCCAAGACAGGGAAAGACCCTACGAGCAGTACTTC.

The V call is TRBV30, the J call TRBJ1-4; 8 nucleotides align to TRBD1. Germline V CDR1 and CDR2: GTSNPN, SVGIG (reference sequence). This CDR3 has 14 amino acids. V lost 5 bases and J lost 8; bases outside the gene matches: 10. Here the CDR3 reads CAWLRQGQEEKLFF. For the CDR3, the DNA is TGTGCCTGGTTGAGACAGGGGCAAGAGGAAAAACTGTTTTTT.

J is TRBJ1-2 and V is TRBV18; D is ambiguous. The germline CDR1 and CDR2 sequences are KGHSH and LQKENI. V lost 0 bases, J lost 6 bases, and 8 bases lay in between. The CDR3 consists of 13 residues. CDR3 region: CASSPPPRDGYTF. In DNA form, the CDR3 reads TGTGCCAGCTCACCACCCCCGCGGGATGGCTACACCTTC.

The chain is built from TRBV5-1 and TRBJ1-6; no clear D. Germline values: CDR1 SGHRS, CDR2 YFSETQ. The CDR3 spans 13 residues. Trimming removed 0 bases at V and 7 bases at J, with 5 bases between. CDR3 protein: CASSLDLNSPLHF. CDR3 DNA sequence: TGCGCCAGCAGCTTGGATTTAAATTCACCCCTCCACTTT. Full variable domain (missing parts from reference TRBV5-1 and TRBJ1-6): KAGVTQTPRYLIKTRGQQVTLSCSPISGHRSVSWYQQTPGQGLQFLFEYFSETQRNKGNFPGRFSGRQFSNSRSEMNVSTLELGDSALYLCASSLDLNSPLHFGNGTRLTVT.

The rearrangement uses TRBV18 and TRBJ1-4, with D perhaps TRBD1 (5 bases). CDR3 length equals 14 residues. Looked up from germline, CDR1 is KGHSH and CDR2 is LQKENI. The germline V and J ends were trimmed by 6 bases and 4 bases, with 12 bases remaining between them. CDR3 in DNA: TGTGCCAGCTCGCAAACGGGGGTTAATGAAAAACTGTTTTTT. It encodes CASSQTGVNEKLFF.

The V and J genes are TRBV2 and TRBJ2-6; maybe TRBD2 (5 bases). Germline V gives CDR1 SNHLY, CDR2 FYNNEI. The CDR3 contains 16 residues. Trimming took off 8 bases at V and 0 bases at J, with 14 bases between the two ends. CDR3 in amino acids: CASAEDGPSGANVLTF. The CDR3 DNA follows: TGTGCCAGCGCGGAGGATGGCCCCTCTGGGGCCAACGTCCTGACTTTC.

This clone was seen a handful of times. The chain is built from TRBV5-4 and TRBJ1-2, with D hard to call. The germline V and J ends were trimmed by 4 bases and 4 bases, with 17 bases remaining between them. Germline V gene sequence: CDR1 SGHNT, CDR2 YYREEE (reference sequence). The CDR3 runs to 15 residues. This CDR3 reads CASSLLDSPFYGYTF. DNA of the CDR3: TGTGCCAGCAGCCTCCTAGATTCCCCTTTCTATGGCTACACCTTC.

V usage is TRBV4-3 and J usage is TRBJ2-7; D perhaps matches TRBD2 (5 bases). Germline assignment: CDR1 LGHNA and CDR2 YSLEER. The CDR3 loop spans 14 amino acids. With 6 bases removed from V and 3 bases from J, the gap between germline ends came to 15 bases. CDR3 bases: TGCGCCAGCAGTCCCTCGACGGGGAGCTACGAGCAGTACTTC. Residues: CASSPSTGSYEQYF.

This chain uses TRBV4-2 with TRBJ2-3; 11 nucleotides agree with TRBD2. CDR3 length equals 17 residues. Trimming removed 0 bases from V and 6 bases from J; junction bases left unmatched: 8. CDR1 is LGHNA and CDR2 is YNFKEQ in the germline V gene. The chain's CDR3 is CASSQDQISGGADTQYF. In nucleotides, the CDR3 is TGTGCCAGCAGCCAAGATCAGATTAGCGGGGGGGCGGATACGCAGTATTTT.

The rearrangement uses TRBV7-2 and TRBJ1-2; 7 positions match TRBD1. The CDR3 has 17 residues. Trimming cost V 5 bases and J 4 bases; bases outside gene matches: 16. Germline lookup yields CDR1 SGHTA and CDR2 FQGNSA. CDR3 in amino acids: CASSLTLDRVLPYGYTF. CDR3 bases: TGTGCCAGCAGCCTTACTTTAGACAGGGTACTTCCCTATGGCTACACCTTC.